This T cell receptor (beta chain) was profiled in a study of blood T cell repertoires in COVID-19. CDR3 length: 13 residues. V was clipped by 1 base and J by 4 bases, with 5 bases between them. Per germline, CDR1 SGHTA and CDR2 FQGNSA. Per the original methods: For nucleated cells, counts were estimated from reference gene primer amplification. Assay: immunoSEQ multiplex PCR; the TCRdb copy retains only in-frame clones and omits some. That table is the source of V, J and clone size, and D and trimming were worked out from the DNA. This sample yields 180,000 or so clones, of which roughly 84% are seen a single time; around a sixth belongs to the top ten.

Sequenced: peripheral blood. The chain is built from TRBV7-2 and TRBJ2-1; no clear D gene. The source is a person aged 70 to 85 with COVID-19, enrolled during active disease. The chain's CDR3 is CASSLDSYNEQFF. As DNA, the CDR3 is TGTGCCAGCAGCTTAGACTCGTACAATGAGCAGTTCTTC.